This TCR beta chain came from a study of blood T cell repertoires in COVID-19. Across the whole study: From the United States, Italy and Spain came samples of acute and convalescent COVID-19.

Authors' methods: Quantification of nucleated cells was approximated via reference gene primer amplification. The method was immunoSEQ multiplex PCR; TCRdb's version includes in-frame clones alone and lacks a portion of them. The D gene and trimming were derived from the DNA, and the V and J assignments and clone size from that table. The top ten clones hold 4.5% of a sample with some 110,000 clones, approximately 89% of them seen once. This receptor was identified in a man in his forties with acute or convalescent COVID-19. The sample was peripheral blood.

The CDR3 loop reads CASSYDTNYGYTF. The CDR3 DNA reads as TGCGCCAGCAGCTATGACACCAACTATGGCTACACCTTC. The chain joins TRBV5-1 to TRBJ1-2; D unclear. Trimming removed 3 bases from V and 2 bases from J, with 8 bases in between. CDR1 SGHRS and CDR2 YFSETQ come from the germline V gene. This CDR3 has 13 residues.